The 17 T cell receptor beta chains in this list originate from one sample, sequenced in a study of shared clonotypes between healthy human individuals. Libraries were prepared by immunoSEQ multiplex PCR; TCRdb keeps only in-frame clonotypes and omits some of them. The sample carries 2 million to 2.5 million clones, over 85% recorded once. The sequenced sample was naive CD4+ T cells from PBMCs. Described subset: CD45RA+ positively selected. The origin of the receptors is a man between 18 and 35 years old in good health. Some clones in this sample may be carry-over from other donors' samples.

The chain uses TRBV6-6 and TRBJ2-3; TRBD1 aligns across 11 bases. From germline, CDR1 is MNHNY and CDR2 SVGAGI (reference sequence). The trim removed 2 bases at V and 4 bases at J, leaving 2 bases unmatched. This CDR3 contains 15 residues. The CDR3 here is CASSYGTGGSDTQYF. The CDR3 DNA sequence: TGTGCCAGCAGTTACGGGACAGGGGGTTCAGATACGCAGTATTTT.

The V and J genes are TRBV28 and TRBJ2-5; 8 bases map to TRBD2. The length of the CDR3 is 14 residues. J was trimmed by 11 bases and V by 10 bases; bases with no gene match: 18. CDR1 and CDR2 (germline): MDHEN, SYDVKM. This CDR3 is CATTRRAPGGEQYF. CDR3 nucleotides: TGTGCCACCACGCGCCGGGCCCCGGGGGGGGAGCAGTACTTC. Looking up the rest from reference TRBV28 and TRBJ2-5 gives the full variable domain: DVKVTQSSRYLVKRTGEKVFLECVQDMDHENMFWYRQDPGLGLRLIYFSYDVKMKEKGDIPEGYSVSREKKERFSLILESASTNQTSMYLCATTRRAPGGEQYFGPGTRLLVL.

Remarks on this clone: Other DNA sequences in the sample encode the same CDR3. The rearrangement uses TRBV18 and TRBJ1-1, with 8 positions matching TRBD1. The V gene end was trimmed by 3 bases and the J gene end by 1 base; junction bases not matched to a gene: 10. The CDR3 is 17 amino acids. Germline V gives CDR1 KGHSH, CDR2 LQKENI. The CDR3 DNA follows: TGTGCCAGCTCACCGACCGGACAGGGAGGGGGGAACACTGAAGCTTTCTTT. Its protein is CASSPTGQGGGNTEAFF.

The rearrangement joins TRBV7-9 to TRBJ2-5; D perhaps matches TRBD1 (7 bases). CDR1 and CDR2 from the germline V gene are SEHNR and FQNEAQ (reference sequence). This CDR3 region has 14 residues. The V and J ends lost 7 bases and 2 bases respectively, with 14 bases between them. The CDR3: CASTEGQKQETQYF. CDR3 coding DNA: TGTGCCAGCACGGAGGGACAGAAGCAAGAGACCCAGTACTTC.

The gene calls are TRBV5-4 and TRBJ2-3; 10 nucleotides line up with TRBD2. Trimming at V came to 3 bases and at J to 2 bases, leaving 6 bases not matched to a gene. The CDR3 length is 16 residues. Germline CDR1 reads SGHNT; CDR2 reads YYREEE (reference sequence). The CDR3 spells CASSSPTSGYTDTQYF. CDR3 nucleotides: TGTGCCAGCAGCTCGCCGACTAGCGGGTACACAGATACGCAGTATTTT.

The chain employs TRBV7-2 and TRBJ2-7, with D possibly TRBD2 on 6 matching bases. The CDR3 consists of 16 residues. Trimming left V 2 bases short and J 2 bases short, with 16 bases between. Germline V lookup: CDR1 SGHTA, CDR2 FQGNSA. The CDR3 region is CASSLSPAGLPYEQYF. CDR3 nucleotides: TGTGCCAGCAGCTTATCCCCCGCGGGACTCCCCTACGAGCAGTACTTC.

V usage is TRBV27 and J usage is TRBJ1-5, with D hard to call. Germline loops: CDR1 MNHEY, CDR2 SMNVEV (reference sequence). Trimming left V 6 bases short and J 2 bases short, with 20 bases between. The CDR3 is 17 amino acids. The CDR3 loop is CASSRKAGFPGNQPQHF. The CDR3 coding sequence is TGTGCCAGCAGCCGAAAGGCGGGGTTCCCGGGCAATCAGCCCCAGCATTTT.

The chain joins TRBV6-1 to TRBJ2-5, with 7 bases identical to TRBD1. The CDR3 covers 15 residues. The V gene's germline CDR1 is MNHNS and CDR2 SASEGT. The V segment lost 5 bases and the J segment 4 bases; nucleotides outside the gene matches: 10. CDR3 amino acids: CASSFPTNRGETQYF. The CDR3 coding sequence is TGTGCCAGCAGTTTCCCGACGAACAGGGGAGAGACCCAGTACTTC.

This rearrangement joins TRBV6-5 to TRBJ2-7; TRBD1 matches at 7 bases. The CDR3 loop spans 15 amino acids. Germline V gene lookup returns CDR1 MNHEY and CDR2 SVGAGI. Trimming at V came to 6 bases and at J to 3 bases, leaving 11 bases not matched to a gene. The CDR3 reads CASRTDRESFYEQYF. The CDR3 DNA follows: TGTGCCAGCAGAACTGACAGGGAGTCCTTCTACGAGCAGTACTTC.

The genes are TRBV29-1 and TRBJ1-2; D remains ambiguous. With 5 bases removed from V and 7 bases from J, the gap between germline ends came to 17 bases. CDR3 length: 13 residues. Germline CDR1 SQVTM, CDR2 ANQGSEA. The CDR3 DNA sequence: TGCAGCGTTAGTCCTCAGGAAAAGGGTGGCTACACCTTC. Protein: CSVSPQEKGGYTF.

The rearrangement links TRBV5-1 to TRBJ1-1; weak D call: TRBD1 (5 bases). The CDR3 is 15 residues long. The germline V gene encodes CDR1 SGHRS and CDR2 YFSETQ. Trimming stripped 4 bases from V and 2 bases from J, with 15 bases between. CDR3 in amino acids: CASSAQQAGNTEAFF. The CDR3 region has the DNA TGCGCCAGCAGCGCCCAACAGGCCGGAAACACTGAAGCTTTCTTT.

The gene calls are TRBV7-3 and TRBJ2-3, with TRBD1 matching 8 bases. This CDR3 contains 14 residues. The germline CDR1 and CDR2 sequences are SGHTA and FQGTGA. J gave up 1 base and V 6 bases, and 3 bases lay outside the gene matches. Written as DNA, the CDR3 is TGTGCCAGCAGGCCGGGACAGGGCACAGATACGCAGTATTTT. This codes for CASRPGQGTDTQYF.

This chain connects TRBV5-8 to TRBJ2-3; D is undetermined. The ends were cut back, 5 bases at V and 6 bases at J, with 10 bases in the middle. CDR3 length: 12 residues. Germline V CDR1 and CDR2: SGHTS, YDEGEE. CDR3 DNA: TGTGCCAGCAGTCAATCGAGGGATACGCAGTATTTT. Its translation is CASSQSRDTQYF.

The genes are TRBV6-6 and TRBJ1-5; TRBD1 matches at 9 bases. This CDR3 has 15 residues. Looked up from germline, CDR1 is MNHNY and CDR2 is SVGAGI (reference sequence). Unmatched junction bases numbered 6, after V lost 5 bases and J lost 4 bases. CDR3 nucleotide sequence: TGTGCCAGCAGTAAACAGGGGGCTTTTAATCAGCCCCAGCATTTT. Its translation is CASSKQGAFNQPQHF.

The CDR3: CATSRGRGNLQETQYF. The CDR3 nucleotides are TGTGCCACCAGCAGAGGTCGAGGGAATCTCCAAGAGACCCAGTACTTC. V is TRBV15 and J is TRBJ2-5, with D possibly matching TRBD2 (5 bases). Germline V CDR1 and CDR2: LNHNV, YYDKDF (reference sequence). This CDR3 is 16 amino acids long. V lost 1 base, J lost 1 base, and 13 bases lay in between.

This chain links TRBV5-4 with TRBJ2-2, with D unclear. The CDR3 sequence is 12 residues long. V was pared by 3 bases and J by 7 bases, with 7 bases between. Germline CDR1 reads SGHNT; CDR2 reads YYREEE (reference sequence). The chain's CDR3 is CASSSHGGELFF. CDR3 coding DNA: TGTGCCAGCAGCTCCCACGGCGGGGAGCTGTTTTTT.

The rearrangement uses TRBV5-1 and TRBJ2-5; 8 bases are a match to TRBD1. The germline gives CDR1 SGHRS, CDR2 YFSETQ. The CDR3 is 13 residues long. V lost 5 bases, J lost 5 bases, and 5 bases stayed unmatched. The CDR3 here is CASSWGQVETQYF. CDR3 sequence (DNA): TGCGCCAGCAGTTGGGGACAGGTTGAGACCCAGTACTTC.